The 23 T cell receptor beta chains below come from one sample, sequenced in a study of blood T cell repertoires in COVID-19. Clones were sequenced by immunoSEQ multiplex PCR, and TCRdb holds only the in-frame ones, with some missing. The sample carries about 140,000 clones, 75% to 90% recorded once. The sample was peripheral blood. All receptors derive from a man between 65 and 85 years old who had recovered from COVID-19.

The chain recombines TRBV11-2 with TRBJ1-1; tentatively, D is TRBD1 (6 bases). V was pared by 1 base and J by 3 bases, with 9 bases between. Germline lookup yields CDR1 SGHAT and CDR2 FQNNGV. The CDR3 contains 14 residues. CDR3 bases: TGTGCCAGCAGCTTAGTTGAGGGGGACACTGAAGCTTTCTTT. Translated: CASSLVEGDTEAFF.

The chain combines TRBV12-3 or TRBV12-4 with TRBJ2-1; D not resolved. V gave up 1 base and J gave up 12 bases, with 7 bases separating them. CDR3 size: 11 residues. The CDR3 DNA reads TGTGCCAGCAGTTTAGGTTTCAGGCAGTTCTTC. Amino acid sequence: CASSLGFRQFF.

The chain couples TRBV5-6 to TRBJ1-1, with TRBD1 as a possible D gene (6 bases). Per the germline V gene, CDR1 is SGHDT and CDR2 is YYEEEE. The CDR3 is 14 amino acids. The V end lost 4 bases, the J end lost 6 bases, and 16 bases lay between the germline ends. This CDR3 reads CASSAERGSAEAFF. CDR3 bases: TGTGCCAGCAGCGCCGAAAGGGGGAGCGCTGAAGCTTTCTTT.

The V gene is TRBV18, the J gene TRBJ2-1, with a possible D match to TRBD1 (6 bases). Germline V gene lookup returns CDR1 KGHSH and CDR2 LQKENI. V was trimmed by 4 bases and J by 5 bases, leaving 15 bases between them. The CDR3 is 15 residues long. The CDR3 is CASSLPGTSDNEQFF. CDR3 DNA sequence: TGTGCCAGCTCACTTCCCGGGACAAGCGACAATGAGCAGTTCTTC.

CDR3 in amino acids: CASSSLSSYNEQFF. The CDR3 nucleotides are TGTGCCAGCAGCTCCCTAAGCTCCTACAATGAGCAGTTCTTC. The V and J genes are TRBV5-6 and TRBJ2-1; D unresolved. The V end was cut by 3 bases, the J end by 0 bases, with 7 bases between. The CDR3 length is 14 residues. Germline V gene lookup returns CDR1 SGHDT and CDR2 YYEEEE.

This clone has only one observation. The chain uses TRBV7-6 and TRBJ2-1; a possible D gene is TRBD2 (6 bases). Germline loops: CDR1 SGHVS, CDR2 FNYEAQ. V was pared by 5 bases and J by 10 bases, with 15 bases between. The CDR3 spans 13 residues. Here the CDR3 DNA reads TGTGCCAGCAGCGTAGACTGGGGGAGGGAGCAGTTCTTC. Its translation: CASSVDWGREQFF.

This sequence joins TRBV7-9 and TRBJ1-2; D is perhaps TRBD1 (5 bases). From germline, CDR1 is SEHNR and CDR2 FQNEAQ (reference sequence). The CDR3 is made up of 14 amino acids. Trimming removed 5 bases at V and 3 bases at J, with 13 bases between. CDR3 protein: CASSPRRGDYGYTF. The CDR3 DNA reads TGTGCCAGCAGCCCACGGAGGGGTGACTATGGCTACACCTTC.

This clone was seen only a few times. The V and J genes are TRBV5-6 and TRBJ2-5; 7 bases agree with TRBD2. CDR1 and CDR2 (germline): SGHDT, YYEEEE. The CDR3 has 18 amino acids. V shed 4 bases and J 5 bases; nucleotides not matched to a gene: 20. The CDR3 sequence: CASSPPLGGVGGFETQYF. As DNA, the CDR3 is TGTGCCAGCAGCCCCCCCCTCGGGGGAGTGGGGGGGTTTGAGACCCAGTACTTC.

The chain combines TRBV27 with TRBJ2-3; 7 positions agree with TRBD2. J was trimmed by 5 bases and V by 4 bases; bases with no gene match: 3. The CDR3 covers 13 residues. The germline V gene encodes CDR1 MNHEY and CDR2 SMNVEV (reference sequence). CDR3 region: CASSWTGGDTQYF. DNA for the CDR3: TGTGCCAGCAGTTGGACGGGGGGAGATACGCAGTATTTT.

The chain has TRBV5-1 and TRBJ2-2; TRBD2 is a possible D gene (6 bases). Germline CDR1 SGHRS, CDR2 YFSETQ. This CDR3 has 17 residues. Trimming took 0 bases from V and 7 from J, leaving 19 bases between them. CDR3 amino acids: CASSLALAGSGDGELFF. The CDR3 DNA reads as TGCGCCAGCAGCTTGGCCCTTGCAGGCTCGGGGGACGGGGAGCTGTTTTTT.

The chain combines TRBV18 with TRBJ1-1, with TRBD1 identical over 10 bases. From germline, CDR1 is KGHSH and CDR2 LQKENI. CDR3 length equals 14 residues. J was trimmed by 5 bases and V by 3 bases; bases with no gene match: 3. Here the CDR3 reads CASSPPGQGTEAFF. CDR3 nucleotide sequence: TGTGCCAGCTCACCCCCGGGACAGGGGACTGAAGCTTTCTTT.

The chain has TRBV14 and TRBJ1-6; D is perhaps TRBD1 (5 bases). Germline assignment: CDR1 SGHDN and CDR2 FVKESK. The CDR3 runs 17 residues. Trimming removed 0 bases from V and 3 bases from J, with 12 bases in between. The CDR3 region is CASSQDGGGDYNSPLHF. The CDR3 coding sequence is TGTGCCAGCAGCCAAGATGGGGGAGGCGACTATAATTCACCCCTCCACTTT.

The rearrangement uses TRBV30 and TRBJ2-7, with a tentative D call TRBD2 (5 bases). V gave up 0 bases and J gave up 3 bases, with 12 bases separating them. Germline-derived CDR1 and CDR2 are GTSNPN and SVGIG (reference sequence). This CDR3 has 14 residues. The CDR3 region is CAWSVLSGDYEQYF. In DNA form, the CDR3 reads TGTGCCTGGAGTGTACTAAGCGGCGACTACGAGCAGTACTTC.

The chain links TRBV15 to TRBJ2-6, with 8 nucleotides matching TRBD1. V shed 1 base, J shed 1 base, and the junction held 0 bases outside the gene matches. The CDR3 covers 16 residues. Looked up from germline, CDR1 is LNHNV and CDR2 is YYDKDF (reference sequence). For the CDR3, the DNA is TGTGCCACCAGCAGAGGGACAGGGTCTGGGGCCAACGTCCTGACTTTC. Translating gives CATSRGTGSGANVLTF.

This rearrangement joins TRBV6-1 to TRBJ2-7; D is undetermined. The CDR3 consists of 13 residues. Germline values: CDR1 MNHNS, CDR2 SASEGT. The germline V and J ends were trimmed by 0 bases and 7 bases, with 10 bases remaining between them. CDR3 bases: TGTGCCAGCAGTGAAGCGCGTACGTGGGAGCAGTACTTC. Translation gives CASSEARTWEQYF.

This sequence joins TRBV2 and TRBJ2-1; 7 bases agree with TRBD2. V trimming: 8 bases; J trimming: 6 bases; junction bases outside the gene matches: 13. Germline CDR1 and CDR2: SNHLY and FYNNEI. The CDR3 has 15 amino acids. The CDR3 coding sequence is TGTGCCAGCCATGCGAACGGCGGGAGTGGCAATGAGCAGTTCTTC. Residues: CASHANGGSGNEQFF. Full variable domain (rest looked up from reference TRBV2 and TRBJ2-1): EPEVTQTPSHQVTQMGQEVILRCVPISNHLYFYWYRQILGQKVEFLVSFYNNEISEKSEIFDDQFSVERPDGSNFTLKIRSTKLEDSAMYFCASHANGGSGNEQFFGPGTRLTVL.

The chain employs TRBV7-9 and TRBJ1-1; 7 nucleotides line up with TRBD1. Germline CDR1 is SEHNR and CDR2 is FQNEAQ (reference sequence). This CDR3 contains 15 residues. V lost 5 bases and J lost 0; bases outside the gene matches: 6. CDR3 bases: TGTGCCAGCAGCCCTAGGGGACAGATGAACACTGAAGCTTTCTTT. As protein: CASSPRGQMNTEAFF. Full variable domain (remainder filled in from reference TRBV7-9 and TRBJ1-1): DTGVSQNPRHKITKRGQNVTFRCDPISEHNRLYWYRQTLGQGPEFLTYFQNEAQLEKSRLLSDRFSAERPKGSFSTLEIQRTEQGDSAMYLCASSPRGQMNTEAFFGQGTRLTVV.

This clone was observed a handful of times. This rearrangement joins TRBV3-1 (or the pseudogene TRBV3-2) to TRBJ2-1; TRBD2 matches 11 bases. Unmatched junction bases numbered 8, after V lost 1 base and J lost 12 bases. Germline assignment: CDR1 LGHDT and CDR2 YNNKEL (reference sequence). CDR3 size: 15 residues. CDR3 loop: CASSQGTSGWRGQFF. As DNA, the CDR3 is TGTGCCAGCAGCCAAGGGACTAGCGGGTGGAGGGGGCAGTTCTTC.

The V call is TRBV3-1 (or the pseudogene TRBV3-2), the J call TRBJ1-2; no firm D call. The germline V gene encodes CDR1 LGHDT and CDR2 YNNKEL (reference sequence). V lost 1 base to trimming and J lost 8 bases, with 11 bases between them. The CDR3 covers 13 residues. Here the CDR3 reads CASSQVPEEGYTF. The CDR3, as DNA: TGTGCCAGCAGCCAAGTACCTGAGGAGGGCTACACCTTC.

This chain connects TRBV20-1 to TRBJ1-2; tentatively, D is TRBD1 (5 bases). Germline V gene data show CDR1 as DFQATT and CDR2 as SNEGSKA (reference sequence). V lost 3 bases and J 2 bases, leaving 16 bases between the germline ends. The CDR3 totals 15 residues. In nucleotides, the CDR3 is TGCAGTGCTAGTCGTTTTACGTCAGGGAACTATGGCTACACCTTC. Translated, it gives CSASRFTSGNYGYTF.

The rearrangement uses TRBV15 and TRBJ2-1; possible D gene TRBD1, 5 bases. The CDR3 has 15 residues. Between the trimmed V and J ends, which lost 2 bases and 5 bases, there was a span of 13 bases. CDR1 is LNHNV, CDR2 YYDKDF, per germline (reference sequence). CDR3 sequence reads: CATSRSRVGNNEQFF. DNA of the CDR3: TGTGCCACCAGCAGAAGCAGGGTGGGGAACAATGAGCAGTTCTTC.

The V gene is TRBV19, the J gene TRBJ2-2; perhaps TRBD1 as D (5 bases). CDR3 length equals 16 residues. Deletions cut 1 base from V and 7 bases from J, with 16 bases between. CDR1 is LNHDA and CDR2 is SQIVND in the germline V gene (reference sequence). CDR3 in amino acids: CASSIAAGLPGGELFF. CDR3 coding DNA: TGTGCCAGTAGTATAGCGGCAGGGCTCCCGGGCGGGGAGCTGTTTTTT.

V is TRBV28 and J is TRBJ2-3, with 14 bases lining up with TRBD2. Germline trimming cut 5 bases from V and 1 base from J; bases unmatched to any gene: 11. Per germline, CDR1 MDHEN and CDR2 SYDVKM. The CDR3 length is 19 residues. The CDR3 nucleotides read TGTGCCAGCAGTCAGCCGGGACTAGCGGGAGAGGATGGCACAGATACGCAGTATTTT. Amino acid sequence: CASSQPGLAGEDGTDTQYF.